The sequence of this TCR beta chain was determined in a study of OX40 agonist ivuxolimab in advanced cancers. Repertoires were generated with immunoSEQ multiplex PCR, while TCRdb's copy carries only in-frame clones and drops some. In the table there are roughly 48,000 clones, almost 80% of which are singletons. CDR3 size: 12 residues. The V gene's germline CDR1 is SGDLS and CDR2 YYNGEE. V was shortened by 2 bases and J by 1 base, with 2 bases between the two germline ends. The TCR was taken from an adult with an advanced solid tumor such as melanoma, head and neck, liver or kidney cancer. This chain connects TRBV9 to TRBJ2-3; no firm D call. The specimen comprised CD4+ or CD8+ T cells sorted from blood, sampled in a trial of the OX40 agonist ivuxolimab. The CDR3 spells CASSVRTDTQYF. DNA for the CDR3: TGTGCCAGCAGCGTCCGCACAGATACGCAGTATTTT.